This T cell receptor beta chain derives from a study of shared clonotypes between healthy human individuals. TCRdb's copy holds only in-frame clones and misses some; the assay was immunoSEQ multiplex PCR. The data contain around 1.9 million clones, about 93% of them singletons. As concerns this clone: What it binds is not known.

Study-level points and caveats: Tissue TCR repertoires likely differ from these blood-only repertoires.

Naive-designated CD8 cells lacked CD45RO, were positively enriched for CCR7, and omitted terminally differentiated effector memory CD45RA+ cells. From germline, CDR1 is LNHNV and CDR2 YYDKDF (reference sequence). V was shortened by 3 bases and J by 3 bases, with 12 bases between the two germline ends. The length of the CDR3 is 14 residues. What was sequenced was naive CD8+ T cells from PBMCs. The TCR was taken from a man between 18 and 29 years old in good health. Some clones in this sample may be carry-over from other donors' samples. The V call is TRBV15, the J call TRBJ2-7; weak D call: TRBD1 (5 bases). CDR3 loop: CATSSPTVGYEQYF. In DNA form, the CDR3 reads TGTGCCACCAGCAGCCCGACAGTAGGCTACGAGCAGTACTTC.